This T cell receptor (beta chain) was captured in a study of cytomegalovirus exposure and HLA in healthy donors. Overall study findings and caveats: The finding came from a later analysis; first-cohort TCR clusters tended to co-occur in the 130 or so validation repertoires. Many donors carried some public TCRs, although rarity characterized most TCR sequences. The study recorded 150 to 200 TCR beta chains that were cytomegalovirus-associated.

Comment on this clone: Its specificity is unknown.

Profiled with immunoSEQ multiplex PCR; TCRdb holds only in-frame clones, not every one. In the table there are 100,000 to 120,000 clones, more than 85% of which are singletons. CDR1 is WSHSY, CDR2 SAAADI, per germline. V gave up 4 bases and J gave up 5 bases, with 15 bases separating them. The CDR3 is 15 residues long. V gene TRBV10-2 combines with J gene TRBJ2-1, with D perhaps TRBD1 (6 bases). Sequencing input: PBMCs. The receptor's source is a woman aged 18-30 years in good health and CMV-seropositive. The chain's CDR3 is CASSGNRVPNNEQFF. CDR3 nucleotide sequence: TGCGCCAGCAGTGGGAACAGGGTCCCAAACAATGAGCAGTTCTTC.